The 30 T cell receptor beta chains listed next were all sequenced from one sample in a study of shared clonotypes between healthy human individuals. Here immunoSEQ multiplex PCR was the method, and the copy in TCRdb shows in-frame clones only, minus some. The sample records 2,500,000 or so clones, more than 90% being singletons. Sequencing was carried out using naive CD4+ T cells sorted from blood. This sample's subset: CD45RA+ positively selected. The receptor set was obtained from a young man in good health.

This chain joins TRBV11-2 and TRBJ2-7; 8 nucleotides align to TRBD1. The CDR3 covers 16 residues. Germline CDR1 reads SGHAT; CDR2 reads FQNNGV. Unmatched junction bases numbered 16, after V lost 5 bases and J lost 7 bases. The DNA for the CDR3 is TGTGCCAGCAGCCTAACAGGGGGACTGACTACAGGGGAGCAGTACTTC. Translating it yields CASSLTGGLTTGEQYF.

V gene TRBV27 combines with J gene TRBJ2-1, with 7 bases fitting TRBD2. Trimming at V came to 5 bases and at J to 4 bases, leaving 5 bases not matched to a gene. The CDR3 has 14 amino acids. Germline CDR1 is MNHEY and CDR2 is SMNVEV (reference sequence). Written as DNA, the CDR3 is TGTGCCAGCAGTCCCAGCGGGGATTACAATGAGCAGTTCTTC. The encoded protein is CASSPSGDYNEQFF.

V gene TRBV2 combines with J gene TRBJ2-7; 8 positions match TRBD1. CDR1 SNHLY and CDR2 FYNNEI come from the germline V gene. With 5 bases clipped from V and 2 bases from J, the junction kept 5 bases outside the gene matches. This CDR3 is 14 amino acids long. CDR3 sequence (DNA): TGTGCCAGCAGTATACAGGGGGGACCCTACGAGCAGTACTTC. Its protein product is CASSIQGGPYEQYF.

The chain joins TRBV11-3 to TRBJ2-7, with TRBD1 matching 8 bases. CDR1 SGHNT and CDR2 YENEEA come from the germline V gene. With 5 bases clipped from V and 5 bases from J, the junction kept 5 bases outside the gene matches. The CDR3 loop spans 13 amino acids. The CDR3 region is CASSRTGQNEQYF. CDR3 DNA sequence: TGTGCCAGCAGCCGGACAGGGCAAAACGAGCAGTACTTC.

This chain joins TRBV4-3 and TRBJ2-5; 13 positions agree with TRBD2. Germline values: CDR1 LGHNA, CDR2 YSLEER. V lost 1 base to trimming and J lost 5 bases; unmatched junction nucleotides: 13. The CDR3 totals 19 residues. CDR3 region: CASSQAITSGRALTETQYF. The CDR3 DNA reads TGCGCCAGCAGCCAAGCAATCACTAGCGGGAGGGCCCTCACGGAGACCCAGTACTTC.

The V and J genes are TRBV9 and TRBJ1-1, with 12 nucleotides matching TRBD1. This CDR3 has 17 amino acids. V shed 0 bases, J shed 5 bases, and the junction held 8 bases outside the gene matches. Germline V gene lookup returns CDR1 SGDLS and CDR2 YYNGEE. The CDR3 is CASSVGGTGGAGTEAFF. The CDR3 DNA sequence: TGTGCCAGCAGCGTAGGAGGGACAGGGGGCGCAGGGACTGAAGCTTTCTTT.

The CDR3: CASSQEANHAVEQFF. The DNA for the CDR3 is TGCGCCAGCAGCCAAGAGGCCAACCATGCCGTAGAGCAGTTCTTC. The chain uses TRBV4-3 and TRBJ2-1, with no clear D. Germline assignment: CDR1 LGHNA and CDR2 YSLEER. The V end was cut by 0 bases, the J end by 10 bases, with 16 bases between. The CDR3 covers 15 residues.

This clone was detected once. The rearrangement joins TRBV5-1 to TRBJ2-5; D is uncertain. This CDR3 has 15 amino acids. The V and J ends lost 4 bases and 5 bases respectively, with 18 bases between them. CDR1 is SGHRS and CDR2 is YFSETQ in the germline V gene. The CDR3 region is CASSPRAEQYETQYF. In DNA form, the CDR3 reads TGCGCCAGCAGCCCCCGGGCCGAGCAGTATGAGACCCAGTACTTC.

V usage is TRBV4-1 and J usage is TRBJ2-5, with TRBD1 as a possible D gene (6 bases). Trimming stripped 1 base from V and 1 base from J, with 13 bases between. CDR3 size: 16 residues. Germline V lookup: CDR1 MGHRA, CDR2 YSYEKL. The CDR3 sequence is CASSQGRTGLQETQYF. CDR3 nucleotides: TGCGCCAGCAGCCAAGGGAGAACAGGGCTCCAAGAGACCCAGTACTTC.

The chain has TRBV4-3 and TRBJ2-2, with D maybe TRBD1 (6 bases). The CDR3 totals 15 residues. The germline V and J ends were trimmed by 0 bases and 4 bases, with 9 bases remaining between them. Germline lookup yields CDR1 LGHNA and CDR2 YSLEER. The CDR3 nucleotides are TGCGCCAGCAGCCAAGATTTGACAGGCACCGGGGAGCTGTTTTTT. Translating it yields CASSQDLTGTGELFF.

The chain uses TRBV19 and TRBJ1-3, with D perhaps matching TRBD1 (6 bases). Germline CDR1 and CDR2: LNHDA and SQIVND (reference sequence). The CDR3 spans 16 residues. The V and J ends lost 0 bases and 0 bases respectively, with 9 bases between them. The chain's CDR3 is CASSIDRGGSGNTIYF. The CDR3 nucleotides are TGTGCCAGTAGTATAGACAGGGGCGGCTCTGGAAACACCATATATTTT.

V usage is TRBV4-1 and J usage is TRBJ2-7, with unresolved D. Trimming took off 1 base at V and 7 bases at J, with 11 bases between the two ends. The germline V gene encodes CDR1 MGHRA and CDR2 YSYEKL. The CDR3 loop spans 13 amino acids. Here the CDR3 DNA reads TGCGCCAGCAGCCAAGTTTTCAGTGATGAGCAGTACTTC. As protein: CASSQVFSDEQYF.

The rearrangement uses TRBV19 and TRBJ1-3; D remains unclear. The V end was cut by 10 bases, the J end by 2 bases, with 27 bases between. Per germline, CDR1 LNHDA and CDR2 SQIVND (reference sequence). The CDR3 sequence is 18 residues long. The CDR3 region is CATIRENLYASTGNTIYF. CDR3 DNA: TGTGCCACGATCCGGGAAAACCTCTATGCCTCGACTGGAAACACCATATATTTT.

The rearrangement uses TRBV28 and TRBJ1-2; D gene ambiguous. Trimming removed 4 bases from V and 8 bases from J, with 14 bases in between. The germline V gene has CDR1 MDHEN and CDR2 SYDVKM. The CDR3 extends over 13 amino acids. Written as DNA, the CDR3 is TGTGCCAGCAGTTCAGGCGGGGTGCGAGGCTACACCTTC. Residues: CASSSGGVRGYTF.

The genes are TRBV18 and TRBJ1-5, with D perhaps TRBD1 (5 bases). Trimming took off 2 bases at V and 7 bases at J, with 9 bases between the two ends. Germline lookup yields CDR1 KGHSH and CDR2 LQKENI. This CDR3 region has 13 residues. The CDR3 nucleotides read TGTGCCAGCTCACCAGGCAGGGAACAGCCCCAGCATTTT. Its translation is CASSPGREQPQHF.

The gene calls are TRBV28 and TRBJ2-1; D is uncertain. Germline V gene lookup returns CDR1 MDHEN and CDR2 SYDVKM. V lost 6 bases, J lost 4 bases, and 13 bases lay in between. This CDR3 spans 14 amino acids. CDR3 sequence reads: CASSLLGTYNEQFF. CDR3 in DNA: TGTGCCAGCAGCTTACTCGGAACTTACAATGAGCAGTTCTTC.

This clone occurred a few times. This rearrangement joins TRBV7-2 to TRBJ2-7; no reliable D call. V was clipped by 5 bases and J by 4 bases, with 6 bases between them. Germline values: CDR1 SGHTA, CDR2 FQGNSA. The CDR3 is 11 amino acids. The CDR3 sequence is CASSMGYEQYF. The DNA for the CDR3 is TGTGCCAGCAGCATGGGGTACGAGCAGTACTTC.

This chain links TRBV18 with TRBJ1-3; unclear D gene. Germline CDR1 is KGHSH and CDR2 is LQKENI. V was clipped by 3 bases and J by 1 base, with 13 bases between them. CDR3 length equals 16 residues. CDR3 in amino acids: CASSPTGSPSGNTIYF. The CDR3 DNA sequence: TGTGCCAGCTCACCCACGGGGTCACCTTCTGGAAACACCATATATTTT.

CDR3 bases: TGTGCCAGCAGCCTACAGGGGGCCGACTACGAGCAGTACTTC. This sequence encodes CASSLQGADYEQYF. This sequence joins TRBV11-3 and TRBJ2-7; TRBD1 aligns across 9 bases. Germline values: CDR1 SGHNT, CDR2 YENEEA. This CDR3 is built from 14 residues. V lost 5 bases and J lost 3; bases outside the gene matches: 5.

This clone was recorded only once. This chain joins TRBV28 and TRBJ1-1, with D unclear. In germline, CDR1 is MDHEN, CDR2 SYDVKM. The CDR3 consists of 12 residues. Trimming took off 2 bases at V and 8 bases at J, with 9 bases between the two ends. Here the CDR3 reads CASSLRGLEAFF. CDR3 sequence (DNA): TGTGCCAGCAGTTTACGAGGTCTCGAAGCTTTCTTT.

A remark on this clone: At the DNA level, this CDR3 is encoded by other sequences in the same sample as well. The chain couples TRBV18 to TRBJ2-7, with D possibly being TRBD1 or TRBD2 (5 bases each). The CDR3 length is 14 residues. Germline CDR1 KGHSH, CDR2 LQKENI. The V end lost 0 bases, the J end lost 3 bases, and 9 bases lay between the germline ends. The CDR3 DNA follows: TGTGCCAGCTCACCACCGGGACCGAGCTACGAGCAGTACTTC. This encodes CASSPPGPSYEQYF.

This clone was observed a single time. The chain recombines TRBV10-1 with TRBJ2-2; tentatively, D is TRBD1 (6 bases). The CDR3 has 15 residues. Germline values: CDR1 WNHNN, CDR2 SYGVQD (reference sequence). Trimming pared 6 bases from V and 0 bases from J, leaving 11 bases between. CDR3 in DNA: TGCGCCAGCAGCCCAGCAGGGGCGAACACCGGGGAGCTGTTTTTT. Amino acid sequence: CASSPAGANTGELFF.

The count of this clone is one. This chain's CDR3 is CASSITRGDIQYF. Here the CDR3 DNA reads TGTGCCAGTAGTATAACCCGAGGAGACATTCAGTACTTC. This chain uses TRBV19 with TRBJ2-4; D call uncertain. Germline V lookup: CDR1 LNHDA, CDR2 SQIVND (reference sequence). The CDR3 totals 13 residues. Trimming cost V 2 bases and J 8 bases, with 10 bases left between them.

This chain joins TRBV5-6 and TRBJ2-5; TRBD1 might be the D (5 bases). Germline CDR1 and CDR2: SGHDT and YYEEEE. The CDR3 contains 13 residues. V lost 0 bases and J 4 bases, leaving 7 bases between the germline ends. CDR3 nucleotides: TGTGCCAGCAGCTTGGTCGACAGAGAGACCCAGTACTTC. Residues: CASSLVDRETQYF.

CDR3 residues: CASSQDWTGQETQYF. For the CDR3, the DNA is TGTGCCAGCAGCCAAGATTGGACAGGGCAAGAGACCCAGTACTTC. This rearrangement joins TRBV4-2 to TRBJ2-5, with 8 bases matching TRBD1. Germline V CDR1 and CDR2: LGHNA, YNFKEQ. This CDR3 has 15 residues. After removal of 0 bases from V and 2 bases from J, the junction contained 2 bases not matched to a gene.

The chain recombines TRBV30 with TRBJ2-2; 9 bases map to TRBD2. The V gene end was trimmed by 0 bases and the J gene end by 6 bases; junction bases not matched to a gene: 8. Germline-derived CDR1 and CDR2 are GTSNPN and SVGIG (reference sequence). The CDR3 totals 16 residues. CDR3 bases: TGTGCCTGGAGTGTCGCGAGCGGGAGGCATCCCGGGGAGCTGTTTTTT. Translated, it gives CAWSVASGRHPGELFF.

The V gene is TRBV9, the J gene TRBJ2-1; D gene uncertain. V shed 0 bases and J shed 7 bases, with 11 bases lying between them. CDR1 is SGDLS, CDR2 YYNGEE, per germline. The CDR3 is made up of 14 amino acids. This chain's CDR3 is CASSVENVWNEQFF. CDR3 coding DNA: TGTGCCAGCAGCGTAGAAAATGTGTGGAATGAGCAGTTCTTC.

The chain uses TRBV7-6 and TRBJ2-1; D tentatively reads TRBD1 or TRBD2 (6 bases each). V gave up 2 bases and J gave up 7 bases, with 18 bases separating them. Germline values: CDR1 SGHVS, CDR2 FNYEAQ. The CDR3 is 16 residues long. The CDR3 spells CASSLIGGGGRNEQFF. The CDR3 DNA sequence: TGTGCCAGCAGCTTAATAGGCGGAGGGGGGAGAAATGAGCAGTTCTTC.

This chain uses TRBV6-1 with TRBJ2-7; D gene unclear. The germline V and J ends were trimmed by 7 bases and 6 bases, with 16 bases remaining between them. The CDR3 loop spans 13 amino acids. Germline V gives CDR1 MNHNS, CDR2 SASEGT. CDR3 sequence reads: CASMDRNVGEQYF. CDR3 nucleotide sequence: TGTGCCAGCATGGACCGAAATGTAGGCGAGCAGTACTTC.

This chain joins TRBV6-1 and TRBJ2-5, with a weak D call TRBD1 (6 bases). Germline-derived CDR1 and CDR2 are MNHNS and SASEGT. Trimming removed 8 bases from V and 4 bases from J, with 17 bases in between. CDR3 size: 14 residues. CDR3 DNA sequence: TGTGCCAGCGGAACTGGACAGCTGGGAGAGACCCAGTACTTC. Encoded protein: CASGTGQLGETQYF.